The following is a T cell receptor beta chain sequence with its context. The entry originates in a study of T cell changes during pregnancy in multiple sclerosis. The V gene end was trimmed by 3 bases and the J gene end by 3 bases; junction bases not matched to a gene: 6. CDR3 size: 15 residues. Germline CDR1 and CDR2: SGHNT and YYREEE (reference sequence). Clones were read by immunoSEQ multiplex PCR, and TCRdb kept only the in-frame ones, dropping some. The sample has around 44,000 clones, roughly nine tenths seen once. The TCR comes from a female donor with multiple sclerosis, enrolled in a pregnancy study. Sequenced here: CD4+ T cells from peripheral blood mononuclear cells, sampled in the second trimester of pregnancy. The J gene is TRBJ2-7, the V gene TRBV5-4; 10 bases map to TRBD1. The CDR3 DNA sequence: TGTGCCAGCAGCTCGCAGGGACAGGGGTACTACGAGCAGTACTTC. This codes for CASSSQGQGYYEQYF.